This passage covers 10 T cell receptor beta chains from one sample sequenced in a study of cytotoxic CD8 clonotypes in ibrutinib-treated CLL. Sequenced by immunoSEQ multiplex PCR; TCRdb stores in-frame clones only, minus some. The sample holds some 290,000 clones, about 80% seen once. The material was PBMCs, obtained before ibrutinib treatment. The source is a human donor with chronic lymphocytic leukemia.

This clone was seen a few times. The CDR3: CSARRGEQFF. The CDR3 nucleotides are TGCAGTGCTAGGCGGGGTGAGCAGTTCTTC. This chain connects TRBV20-1 to TRBJ2-1, with TRBD2 as a possible D gene (6 bases). Between the trimmed V and J ends, which lost 3 bases and 9 bases, there was a span of 6 bases. Germline V gene data show CDR1 as DFQATT and CDR2 as SNEGSKA (reference sequence). The CDR3 runs 10 residues.

The chain employs TRBV2 and TRBJ1-2; possible D gene TRBD1, 5 bases. The CDR3 extends over 14 amino acids. Germline values: CDR1 SNHLY, CDR2 FYNNEI. V dropped 6 bases and J dropped 0 bases, with 11 bases sitting between them. The CDR3 reads CASRARESNYGYTF. CDR3 DNA sequence: TGTGCCAGCAGGGCCAGGGAATCTAACTATGGCTACACCTTC.

The chain employs TRBV11-3 and TRBJ2-3; 14 positions match TRBD2. The V gene's germline CDR1 is SGHNT and CDR2 YENEEA. The CDR3 has 18 amino acids. The ends lost 5 bases at V and 0 bases at J; junction bases unmatched: 7. The CDR3 DNA sequence: TGTGCCAGCAGCAAAGGACTAGCGGGAGGTGCTAGCACAGATACGCAGTATTTT. Translating it yields CASSKGLAGGASTDTQYF.

The rearrangement uses TRBV4-1 and TRBJ2-1; D is uncertain. Germline lookup yields CDR1 MGHRA and CDR2 YSYEKL. The V end lost 4 bases, the J end lost 9 bases, and 13 bases lay between the germline ends. The CDR3 sequence is 13 residues long. The CDR3 sequence: CASSPSTGAEQFF. CDR3 coding DNA: TGCGCCAGCAGCCCATCGACGGGTGCTGAGCAGTTCTTC.

V is TRBV15 and J is TRBJ2-3; D is ambiguous. This CDR3 is 13 amino acids long. Germline V gene sequence: CDR1 LNHNV, CDR2 YYDKDF (reference sequence). V was clipped by 2 bases and J by 6 bases, with 9 bases between them. Here the CDR3 DNA reads TGTGCCACCAGCAGATCCTCTTGGGATACGCAGTATTTT. It is translated as CATSRSSWDTQYF. Supplemented by reference TRBV15 and TRBJ2-3, the full variable domain reads DAMVIQNPRYQVTQFGKPVTLSCSQTLNHNVMYWYQQKSSQAPKLLFHYYDKDFNNEADTPDNFQSRRPNTSFCFLDIRSPGLGDTAMYLCATSRSSWDTQYFGPGTRLTVL.

The CDR3 sequence is CASSRSGSSYNEQFF. CDR3 DNA sequence: TGTGCCAGCAGCCGTAGCGGGAGCTCCTACAATGAGCAGTTCTTC. The genes are TRBV11-2 and TRBJ2-1; 9 nucleotides match TRBD2. Germline assignment: CDR1 SGHAT and CDR2 FQNNGV. Germline trimming cut 5 bases from V and 0 bases from J; bases unmatched to any gene: 2. The CDR3 runs 15 residues.

This clone has a single count. V is TRBV4-2 and J is TRBJ1-4; possible D gene TRBD1, 6 bases. This CDR3 has 15 residues. Trimming shortened V by 1 base and J by 0 bases, and 6 bases separated the two germline ends. Germline assignment: CDR1 LGHNA and CDR2 YNFKEQ. The CDR3 region has the DNA TGTGCCAGCAGCCAAGGACAGGCAACTAATGAAAAACTGTTTTTT. It specifies CASSQGQATNEKLFF.

This chain joins TRBV6-6 and TRBJ1-1, with a weak D call TRBD1 (5 bases). Germline V gene sequence: CDR1 MNHNY, CDR2 SVGAGI (reference sequence). CDR3 length equals 14 residues. The ends were cut back, 2 bases at V and 0 bases at J, with 7 bases in the middle. CDR3 sequence (DNA): TGTGCCAGCAGTTACCAGACAGTGAACACTGAAGCTTTCTTT. The encoded protein is CASSYQTVNTEAFF.

As concerns this clone: This may arise from a read error, as a much more abundant clone is one base away. The rearrangement joins TRBV4-2 to TRBJ1-1; 7 bases fit TRBD1. V gave up 5 bases and J gave up 2 bases; unmatched junction bases: 2. The germline V gene has CDR1 LGHNA and CDR2 YNFKEQ. The length of the CDR3 is 13 residues. CDR3 coding DNA: TGTGCCAGCAGCTGGGACAGAAACACTGAAGCTTTCTTT. This sequence encodes CASSWDRNTEAFF.

The V gene is TRBV28, the J gene TRBJ1-2, with D possibly TRBD1 on 5 matching bases. The germline V gene encodes CDR1 MDHEN and CDR2 SYDVKM. The V end was cut by 2 bases, the J end by 7 bases, with 8 bases between. The CDR3 is 12 residues long. The CDR3 DNA is TGTGCCAGCAGTTTAAGGACATCTGGCTACACCTTC. It encodes CASSLRTSGYTF.